The 7 T cell receptor beta chains reported below all come from one sample, sequenced in a study of brain metastases from non-small cell lung cancer. The table came from immunoSEQ multiplex PCR; TCRdb's copy has only in-frame clones and leaves some out. The data show approximately 2,500 clones, 75% to 85% seen once. Sequencing was performed on tumor-adjacent normal tissue. These receptors were collected from a donor aged 40 or over with non-small cell lung cancer.

This clone came up once. The gene calls are TRBV28 and TRBJ2-3; the match to TRBD1 covers 8 bases. The germline V gene encodes CDR1 MDHEN and CDR2 SYDVKM. The CDR3 is made up of 16 amino acids. V shed 6 bases, J shed 3 bases, and the junction held 11 bases outside the gene matches. The CDR3 nucleotides read TGTGCCAGCAGGATTCTAGGACAGGGCCCTACAGATACGCAGTATTTT. This encodes CASRILGQGPTDTQYF.

This clone was observed a single time. The chain employs TRBV7-8 and TRBJ2-7, with D perhaps TRBD2 (5 bases). Per the germline V gene, CDR1 is SGHVS and CDR2 is FQNEAQ. This CDR3 spans 15 amino acids. V was clipped by 6 bases and J by 7 bases, with 22 bases between them. CDR3 nucleotide sequence: TGTGCCAGCAGTTTTACCGTCTGGCTAGCTCGGGAGCAGTACTTC. Amino acids: CASSFTVWLAREQYF.

A remark on this clone: A much larger clone differs by one base, so this may be a read error. The same CDR3 arises from other DNA sequences in this sample as well. The V call is TRBV11-3, the J call TRBJ2-7; maybe TRBD2 (5 bases). Germline values: CDR1 SGHNT, CDR2 YENEEA. The CDR3 covers 16 residues. CDR3: CASSSPLASDLYEQYF. In DNA form, the CDR3 reads TGTGCCAGCAGCTCGCCCCTAGCTTCGGATTTGTACGAGCAATACTTC.

CDR3 sequence reads: CAWSLGTTEAFF. CDR3 sequence (DNA): TGTGCCTGGAGTCTAGGGACCACTGAAGCTTTCTTT. V usage is TRBV30 and J usage is TRBJ1-1; TRBD1 is a possible D gene (5 bases). Germline V gene sequence: CDR1 GTSNPN, CDR2 SVGIG (reference sequence). Trimming removed 2 bases at V and 4 bases at J, with 8 bases between. The CDR3 sequence is 12 residues long.

The rearrangement joins TRBV29-1 to TRBJ1-1; weak D call: TRBD1 (5 bases). Between the trimmed V and J ends, which lost 7 bases and 1 base, there was a span of 13 bases. The CDR3 loop spans 13 amino acids. Germline loops: CDR1 SQVTM, CDR2 ANQGSEA. In nucleotides, the CDR3 is TGCAGCGGGTCCGGGACGGCGAACACTGAAGCTTTCTTT. Translation gives CSGSGTANTEAFF.

This clone showed up just a few times. Other DNA variants within this sample encode the same CDR3. V usage is TRBV5-1 and J usage is TRBJ1-3; 9 bases agree with TRBD1. CDR1 and CDR2 from the germline V gene are SGHRS and YFSETQ. V trimming: 0 bases; J trimming: 3 bases; junction bases outside the gene matches: 1. There are 15 residues in the CDR3. The CDR3 loop is CASSLGDRVGNTIYF. CDR3 DNA sequence: TGCGCCAGCAGCTTGGGGGACAGGGTTGGAAACACCATATATTTT.

The genes are TRBV5-8 and TRBJ1-2, with a tentative D call TRBD1 (6 bases). Trimming took 3 bases from V and 8 from J, leaving 11 bases between them. CDR3 length: 12 amino acids. Germline lookup yields CDR1 SGHTS and CDR2 YDEGEE. CDR3 nucleotides: TGTGCCAGCAGCTCCCGGACAGTCGGCTACACCTTC. Encoded protein: CASSSRTVGYTF. Combining the CDR3 with reference TRBV5-8 and TRBJ1-2 gives the whole variable domain EAGVTQSPTHLIKTRGQQATLRCSPISGHTSVYWYQQALGLGLQFLLWYDEGEERNRGNFPPRFSGRQFPNYSSELNVNALELEDSALYLCASSSRTVGYTFGSGTRLTVV.